The TCR beta chain under discussion was sequenced for a study of CD8 T cells in Susac syndrome (dated by TCRdb to between 2018 and 2020). Concerning the study at large: The study used repertoire sequencing to test whether antigen drove CD8+ T cell activation and differentiation in Susac syndrome. What the study reported, not specific to this receptor: The study acknowledged that relatively few individuals were included in the TCR sequencing and HLA analysis.

Trimmed from V: 6 bases; trimmed from J: 5 bases; junction bases lacking a gene match: 12. The germline V gene gives CDR1 as SQVTM and CDR2 as ANQGSEA. CDR3 length: 16 amino acids, cysteine to phenylalanine. Of all the DNA, just the CDR3 is kept, 48 bases in frame from base 1. Comments on this clonotype: It lacks a known antigen. No per-base quality is available; no much larger clone lies one base away.

Peripheral blood CD8+ and CD4+ T cells from healthy donors, Susac syndrome patients and multiple sclerosis patients were profiled using high-throughput TCR beta sequencing. The multiple sclerosis controls were treatment-naive patients who had stable or active relapsing-remitting disease and met the revised McDonald criteria. CD8+ TEMRA cells were enriched by FACS, while bulk CD8+ and CD4+ T cells were purified by magnetic negative isolation. Blood was drawn into EDTA tubes, processed within 24 hours, and PBMCs were isolated by density gradient centrifugation. PBMCs intended for TCR sequencing were frozen in liquid nitrogen and were later thawed in a 37 degrees C water bath. A purity of at least 90% was achieved for sorted or isolated CD4+, CD8+ and CD8+ TEMRA cells. RNA was extracted with the RNeasy kit and 0.5 to 1 ug was reverse transcribed using random hexamers. TCR beta CDR3 regions were amplified with the immunoSEQ multiplex PCR assay covering 54 Vbeta and 13 Jbeta segments. PCR amplification bias was corrected using a synthetic template baseline for primer optimization and computational correction. In the original analysis: Reads were assigned to V, D and J genes according to IMGT and analyzed in immunoSEQ Analyzer, with only productive sequences retained. Clonality was computed as one minus Shannon entropy normalized by log2 of the number of productive unique sequences. Public and private clones were assessed among the 100 most prevalent clones of each patient and control. Susac-specific clones were defined as absent from healthy and MS cohorts, about 1,100 published viral clones and other ImmuneACCESS disease sequences. TCRdb handled the public reads itself, with Q25 trimming in fastp and clone calling in MiXCR, and kept productive beta chains. Each entry merges the rows of one CDR3 protein and shows their most common DNA and genes. These V and J calls derive from TCRdb rather than the authors' analysis. This sample lists about 160,000 distinct CDR3 sequences; around 94% were detected once. Clones ranked in the top ten supply 0.08% to 0.095% of the sample.

The chain was built from TRBV29-1 and TRBJ2-2; TRBD2 lines up with 10 middle nucleotides. Sequencing was carried out using CD4+ T cells from PBMCs. The clonotype originates from a human donor with multiple sclerosis. The CDR3 here reads CSVGGAGGTRTGELFF. Here is the DNA: TGCAGCGTAGGTGGAGCGGGAGGGACGCGGACCGGGGAGCTGTTTTTT.